The rows below give T cell receptor beta chains drawn from one sample of a study of T-cell memory formation after mild COVID-19. TCRdb re-called the 5' RACE reads through MiXCR, storing one row per CDR3 protein. The sample holds roughly 620,000 distinct CDR3 sequences; more than 15% are singletons and the top ten take 12%. Sequenced: PBMCs or a T cell subset sorted from them (not recorded which). The receptors were sampled from an adult woman who had mild COVID-19 (a few samples of this study predate the infection). Cell type and time point are not known. The CDR3 runs from the conserved cysteine through the conserved F or W. Each record gives: clone size, V gene, D gene, J gene, CDR3 DNA, CDR3 protein. D genes are given only for firm matches. Where a row states a size, it is once, few, many or the class of an expanded clone; other rows omit it.

few	TRBV7-6	NA	TRBJ2-4	TGTGCCAGCAGCCCCGCCGGTGGCTCGAACATTCAGTACTTC	CASSPAGGSNIQYF
NA	TRBV2	NA	TRBJ2-7	TGTGCCAGCATAGGGGCGGCATCATACGAGCAGTACTTC	CASIGAASYEQYF
NA	TRBV20-1	TRBD2	TRBJ2-5	TGCAGTGCTAGAGATAATCGAGCGGGAGTGAGAGAGACCCAGTACTTC	CSARDNRAGVRETQYF
NA	TRBV6-2/TRBV6-3	NA	TRBJ2-3	TGTGCCAGTGAAGCTAGCACAGATACGCAGTATTTT	CASEASTDTQYF
NA	TRBV5-4	NA	TRBJ1-1	TGTGCCAGCAGCTTGGACTGGAGAACGGTTGAAGCTTTCTTT	CASSLDWRTVEAFF
NA	TRBV4-1	NA	TRBJ1-4	TGCGCCAGCAGCCCCATAACAGGGCGTAATGAAAAACTGTTTTTT	CASSPITGRNEKLFF
many	TRBV7-2	NA	TRBJ2-5	TGTGCCAGCAGGACCGGGCAGCAGGAGACCCAGTACTTC	CASRTGQQETQYF
NA	TRBV29-1	TRBD1	TRBJ2-3	TGCAGCGTGAGACAGAGGAGGACAGGGGGCGGCACAGATACGCAGTATTTT	CSVRQRRTGGGTDTQYF
NA	TRBV5-1	TRBD1	TRBJ2-1	TGCGCCAGCAGCTTGCCGGGACAGGGGGCCTACAATGAGCAGTTCTTC	CASSLPGQGAYNEQFF
few	TRBV5-1	NA	TRBJ1-2	TGCGCCAGCAGCCCGGGAGGCCCCCTCTATGGCTACACCTTC	CASSPGGPLYGYTF
NA	TRBV9	NA	TRBJ2-1	TGTGCCAGCAGCGCGGGACTCGAGGGTTACAATGAGCAGTTCTTC	CASSAGLEGYNEQFF